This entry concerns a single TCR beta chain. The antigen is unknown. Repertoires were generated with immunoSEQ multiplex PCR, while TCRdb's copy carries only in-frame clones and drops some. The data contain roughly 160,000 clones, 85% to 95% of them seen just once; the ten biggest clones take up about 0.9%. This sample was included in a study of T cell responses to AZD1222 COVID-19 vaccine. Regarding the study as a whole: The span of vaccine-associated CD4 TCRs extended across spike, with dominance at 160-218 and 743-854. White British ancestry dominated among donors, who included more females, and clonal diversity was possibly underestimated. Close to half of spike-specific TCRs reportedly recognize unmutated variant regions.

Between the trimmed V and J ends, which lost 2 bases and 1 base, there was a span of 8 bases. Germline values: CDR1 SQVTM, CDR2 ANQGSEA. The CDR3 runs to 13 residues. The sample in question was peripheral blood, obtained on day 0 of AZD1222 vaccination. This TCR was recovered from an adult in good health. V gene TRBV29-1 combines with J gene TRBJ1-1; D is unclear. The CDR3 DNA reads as TGCAGCGTTGAAAAGGGCTGGAACACTGAAGCTTTCTTT. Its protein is CSVEKGWNTEAFF.